The rows below give T cell receptor beta chains drawn from one sample of a study of PD-L1 blockade in urothelial cancer. Only in-frame clones appear in the TCRdb table, and some are missing; sequencing was by immunoSEQ multiplex PCR. Of around 53,000 clones listed, roughly 84% are singletons. The material sequenced was PBMCs, taken around atezolizumab (anti-PD-L1) treatment. The source is a middle-aged man with urothelial cancer. CDR3s include the opening cysteine and the closing phenylalanine or tryptophan. A D gene is named only where the DNA matches it firmly. The size of a clone is reported for some rows only, either as once, few or many, or as a class for expanded clones.

V: TRBV5-1; J: TRBJ1-3; D: NA; size: NA; DNA: TGCGCCAGCAGCATAACAGGGATTACTGGAAACACCATATATTTT; CDR3: CASSITGITGNTIYF
V: TRBV29-1; J: TRBJ2-5; D: TRBD1; size: NA; DNA: TGCAGCGTAGAGACAGGGGCCCAGACTTCGGAGACCCAGTACTTC; CDR3: CSVETGAQTSETQYF
V: TRBV4-3; J: TRBJ1-1; D: TRBD1; size: NA; DNA: TGCGCCAGCAGCCAAGACCCAGGGCCGGACAGGAGGACTGAAGCTTTCTTT; CDR3: CASSQDPGPDRRTEAFF
V: TRBV6-1; J: TRBJ1-6; D: NA; size: once; DNA: TGTGCCAGCAGTGACGGGGGGCGGGGCTCACCCCTCCACTTT; CDR3: CASSDGGRGSPLHF
V: TRBV5-4; J: TRBJ2-1; D: NA; size: NA; DNA: TGTGCCAGCAGCCGAGGGGGTAGCTCCTACAATGAGCAGTTCTTC; CDR3: CASSRGGSSYNEQFF
V: TRBV11-2; J: TRBJ2-1; D: TRBD2; size: NA; DNA: TGTGCCAGCAGCTTAGATTTTCGAAGCGGGAGGGCCGGGGGTGAGCAGTTCTTC; CDR3: CASSLDFRSGRAGGEQFF
V: TRBV4-2; J: TRBJ2-3; D: NA; size: NA; DNA: TGTGCCAGCAGCCATTTCAGTGGGGCTAGCACAGATACGCAGTATTTT; CDR3: CASSHFSGASTDTQYF
V: TRBV7-2; J: TRBJ1-2; D: TRBD1; size: NA; DNA: TGTGCCAGCAGCTCGGGGGGCAGGACAGGGGTTAACTATGGCTACACCTTC; CDR3: CASSSGGRTGVNYGYTF
V: TRBV19; J: TRBJ2-5; D: TRBD1; size: NA; DNA: TGTGCCAGTAGTATGGGCGACAGGGGCCTAGAGACCCAGTACTTC; CDR3: CASSMGDRGLETQYF
V: TRBV18; J: TRBJ2-3; D: NA; size: NA; DNA: TGTGCCAGCTCCCCAACAGTGCCTCGCACAGATACGCAGTATTTT; CDR3: CASSPTVPRTDTQYF
V: TRBV7-2; J: TRBJ2-7; D: NA; size: NA; DNA: TGTGCCAGCAGCTTAGCTTTCATTACAGGGTCCTACGAGCAGTACTTC; CDR3: CASSLAFITGSYEQYF
V: TRBV4-3; J: TRBJ2-6; D: NA; size: NA; DNA: TGCGCCAGCAGCCATGACAGCCCAGCCTCTTCTGGGGCCAACGTCCTGACTTTC; CDR3: CASSHDSPASSGANVLTF
V: TRBV5-1; J: TRBJ1-3; D: NA; size: NA; DNA: TGCGCCAGCAAAGAGGGTGCCCCCTCTGGAAACACCATATATTTT; CDR3: CASKEGAPSGNTIYF
V: TRBV6-1; J: TRBJ1-2; D: TRBD1; size: once; DNA: TGTGCCAGTACCGGGACAGGATCTAACTATGGCTACACCTTC; CDR3: CASTGTGSNYGYTF
V: TRBV6-5; J: TRBJ1-2; D: TRBD1; size: few; DNA: TGTGCCAGCCACAGGGACAGCAGCCAGATCTATGGCTACACCTTC; CDR3: CASHRDSSQIYGYTF
V: TRBV11-2; J: TRBJ2-3; D: TRBD1; size: NA; DNA: TGTGCCAGCAGCTTAGATCCGGGACAGATTTACCGGCGGTATTTT; CDR3: CASSLDPGQIYRRYF
V: TRBV19; J: TRBJ2-1; D: TRBD1; size: NA; DNA: TGTGCCAGTAGACGGGACAGGAGCTACAATGAGCAGTTCTTC; CDR3: CASRRDRSYNEQFF
V: TRBV6-1; J: TRBJ1-3; D: NA; size: NA; DNA: TGTGCCAGCTTAGACAACTCTGGAAACACCATATATTTT; CDR3: CASLDNSGNTIYF
V: TRBV21-1; J: TRBJ1-5; D: NA; size: NA; DNA: TGTGCCAGCAGCAAATTGGGACAGGGTGACCAGCCCCAGCATTTT; CDR3: CASSKLGQGDQPQHF
V: TRBV5-1; J: TRBJ1-2; D: TRBD1; size: few; DNA: TGCGCCAGCAGCTTGGGGGACAGGGAAAACTATGGCTACACCTTC; CDR3: CASSLGDRENYGYTF
V: TRBV9; J: TRBJ2-2; D: TRBD1; size: NA; DNA: TGTGCCAGCCAATCCGGGACAGCGAACACCGGGGAGCTGTTTTTT; CDR3: CASQSGTANTGELFF
V: TRBV29-1; J: TRBJ1-1; D: NA; size: NA; DNA: TGCAGCGTTGAAAAACAGGGGAACACTGAAGCTTTCTTT; CDR3: CSVEKQGNTEAFF
V: TRBV19; J: TRBJ2-3; D: NA; size: NA; DNA: TGTGCCAGGGGATCCGGGACACAGACTTTCAATACGCAGTATTTT; CDR3: CARGSGTQTFNTQYF
V: TRBV18; J: TRBJ1-3; D: NA; size: NA; DNA: TGTGCCAGCTCACCGGGGGGTTTAAAGAACACCATATATTTT; CDR3: CASSPGGLKNTIYF
V: TRBV2; J: TRBJ1-6; D: TRBD1; size: few; DNA: TGTGCCAGCAGCGACCGGGACAGGGTCAATTCACCCCTCCACTTT; CDR3: CASSDRDRVNSPLHF
V: TRBV19; J: TRBJ2-7; D: TRBD1; size: NA; DNA: TGTGCCAGTAGTATAGTCGGGACAGCCTACGAGCAGTACTTC; CDR3: CASSIVGTAYEQYF
V: TRBV6-5; J: TRBJ2-5; D: NA; size: NA; DNA: TGTGCCAGCAGTTACTCGATGCAGGGTCAAGAGACCCAGTACTTC; CDR3: CASSYSMQGQETQYF
V: TRBV28; J: TRBJ2-5; D: NA; size: NA; DNA: TGTGCCAGCAGTTTGTTACCGTTGACTAGTCCCAAAGAGACCCAGTACTTC; CDR3: CASSLLPLTSPKETQYF
V: TRBV5-1; J: TRBJ1-4; D: NA; size: NA; DNA: TGCGCCAGCAGCTCGGATGAGGTCAACGTCGGAAAACTGTTTTTT; CDR3: CASSSDEVNVGKLFF
V: TRBV9; J: TRBJ2-4; D: NA; size: few; DNA: TGTGCCAGCAGCGTAGGTGGGTTCCCTGGCCCCAGAGGAAACATTCAGTACTTC; CDR3: CASSVGGFPGPRGNIQYF
V: TRBV29-1; J: TRBJ2-7; D: TRBD2; size: NA; DNA: TGCAGCGTTGTACTAGCGGGGAGGTACGAGCAGTACTTC; CDR3: CSVVLAGRYEQYF
V: TRBV7-2; J: TRBJ2-2; D: TRBD1; size: NA; DNA: TGTGCCAGCAGCTTCAGGACAGGGGAGAACACCGGGGAGCTGTTTTTT; CDR3: CASSFRTGENTGELFF
V: TRBV7-9; J: TRBJ2-7; D: NA; size: NA; DNA: TGTGCCAGCAGCTTGCAACTAGGTCACGAGCAGTACTTC; CDR3: CASSLQLGHEQYF
V: TRBV11-2; J: TRBJ2-7; D: TRBD1; size: NA; DNA: TGTGCCAGCAGCTTAGGCCCGGGACAGGCAATTAAGCAGTACTTC; CDR3: CASSLGPGQAIKQYF
V: TRBV29-1; J: TRBJ2-3; D: NA; size: NA; DNA: TGCAGCGTTGAATTGTTTAGCCCACGCACAGATACGCAGTATTTT; CDR3: CSVELFSPRTDTQYF
V: TRBV5-5; J: TRBJ1-5; D: NA; size: NA; DNA: TGTGCCAGCAGCACCCGGGAGCCAAATCAGCCCCAGCATTTT; CDR3: CASSTREPNQPQHF
V: TRBV27; J: TRBJ1-5; D: NA; size: once; DNA: TGTGCCAGCAGCCATTATGGGGACACCGGCAATCAGCCCCAGCATTTT; CDR3: CASSHYGDTGNQPQHF
V: TRBV6-6; J: TRBJ2-5; D: NA; size: NA; DNA: TGTGCCAGCAGTTACTACCCCGGGGGGACCCAGTACTTC; CDR3: CASSYYPGGTQYF
V: TRBV5-6; J: TRBJ1-5; D: NA; size: NA; DNA: TGTGCCAGCAGCTTTTCAGGCATCTTAGGGCCCCAGCATTTT; CDR3: CASSFSGILGPQHF
V: TRBV5-6; J: TRBJ2-3; D: NA; size: NA; DNA: TGTGCCAGCAGCTTGACTAGCAGCACAGATACGCAGTATTTT; CDR3: CASSLTSSTDTQYF
V: TRBV19; J: TRBJ1-2; D: NA; size: NA; DNA: TGTGCCAGTAGAGGGGATGGCTACACCTTC; CDR3: CASRGDGYTF
V: TRBV4-3; J: TRBJ2-7; D: TRBD1; size: NA; DNA: TGCGCCAGCAGCCCGGGACAGGGGAATTCCTACGAGCAGTACTTC; CDR3: CASSPGQGNSYEQYF
V: TRBV9; J: TRBJ1-3; D: NA; size: NA; DNA: TGTGCCAGCAGCGTAGAGGCAGGCTCTGGAAACACCATATATTTT; CDR3: CASSVEAGSGNTIYF
V: TRBV11-3; J: TRBJ2-5; D: TRBD1; size: NA; DNA: TGTGCCAGCAGGGGACAGAACCAAGAGACCCAGTACTTC; CDR3: CASRGQNQETQYF
V: TRBV5-6; J: TRBJ1-5; D: TRBD1; size: NA; DNA: TGTGCCAGCAGCTTGGGAGGGGGCGCGGTCAATCAGCCCCAGCATTTT; CDR3: CASSLGGGAVNQPQHF